This passage covers 9 T cell receptor beta chains from one sample sequenced in a study of technical replicates of blood from a handful of donors. Some clones are missing from TCRdb's copy, which holds only in-frame ones; the method was immunoSEQ multiplex PCR. The sample lists some 80,000 clones; around 97% were seen once. The sequencing input was T cells isolated from PBMCs. The receptors come from a human donor in good health.

This chain joins TRBV13 and TRBJ2-1; TRBD1 aligns across 8 bases. Unmatched junction bases numbered 4, after V lost 5 bases and J lost 10 bases. CDR1 PRHDT and CDR2 FYEKMQ come from the germline V gene (reference sequence). The CDR3 is 12 residues long. The CDR3 loop reads CASSLDRGEQFF. The CDR3 DNA sequence: TGTGCCAGCAGCCTAGACAGGGGAGAGCAGTTCTTC.

The chain has TRBV4-3 and TRBJ1-2; 9 nucleotides agree with TRBD1. The CDR3 runs 17 residues. With V trimmed by 0 bases and J by 1 base, 6 bases remained unmatched. The V gene's germline CDR1 is LGHNA and CDR2 YSLEER. CDR3 coding DNA: TGCGCCAGCAGCCAAGATGGGGGGACAGGGTTTAACTATGGCTACACCTTC. Its translation is CASSQDGGTGFNYGYTF.

This rearrangement joins TRBV5-1 to TRBJ1-1, with D unclear. CDR3 size: 14 residues. CDR1 SGHRS and CDR2 YFSETQ come from the germline V gene. V lost 4 bases and J 1 base, leaving 11 bases between the germline ends. As DNA, the CDR3 is TGCGCCAGCAGCAACGGGTTACCGAACACTGAAGCTTTCTTT. It is translated as CASSNGLPNTEAFF.

The chain joins TRBV5-1 to TRBJ1-4; possible D gene TRBD1, 6 bases. The V end lost 0 bases, the J end lost 3 bases, and 9 bases lay between the germline ends. The CDR3 sequence is 15 residues long. The V gene's germline CDR1 is SGHRS and CDR2 YFSETQ. Here the CDR3 reads CASSLGTGSNEKLFF. The DNA for the CDR3 is TGCGCCAGCAGCTTGGGCACAGGGTCTAATGAAAAACTGTTTTTT.

The chain joins TRBV2 to TRBJ2-1, with 8 bases aligning to TRBD2. The CDR3 totals 15 residues. Per the germline V gene, CDR1 is SNHLY and CDR2 is FYNNEI. V gave up 2 bases and J gave up 15 bases; unmatched junction bases: 15. CDR3: CASSERWLAGPSRFF. The CDR3 DNA sequence: TGTGCCAGCAGTGAACGGTGGCTAGCGGGTCCATCCCGGTTCTTC.

The CDR3 nucleotides read TGTGCCAGCGGCCCAACTACCCGCGCAGATACGCAGTATTTT. This translates into CASGPTTRADTQYF. This chain connects TRBV4-2 to TRBJ2-3; D not certain. The germline gives CDR1 LGHNA, CDR2 YNFKEQ. This CDR3 is 14 amino acids long. V lost 8 bases and J 4 bases, leaving 16 bases between the germline ends.

The genes are TRBV28 and TRBJ2-7; 7 nucleotides align to TRBD1. The junction had 8 bases not matched to a gene; V was cut back by 6 bases and J by 0 bases. The CDR3 covers 15 residues. Germline V gene data show CDR1 as MDHEN and CDR2 as SYDVKM. CDR3 in amino acids: CASRLPGQSSYEQYF. The CDR3, as DNA: TGTGCCAGCAGGCTCCCGGGACAGAGCTCCTACGAGCAGTACTTC.

CDR3 region: CASSVGQTNQPQHF. The CDR3 DNA reads TGTGCCAGCAGCGTGGGACAGACAAATCAGCCCCAGCATTTT. This chain joins TRBV7-9 and TRBJ1-5, with TRBD1 identical over 7 bases. Germline V CDR1 and CDR2: SEHNR, FQNEAQ (reference sequence). The J segment lost 4 bases and the V segment lost 5 bases, leaving 5 bases of the junction unmatched. This CDR3 region has 14 residues.

This clone was seen just once. The chain couples TRBV11-3 to TRBJ2-1, with 14 positions matching TRBD2. CDR1 is SGHNT and CDR2 is YENEEA in the germline V gene. This CDR3 contains 17 residues. V dropped 5 bases and J dropped 6; count of bases not matched to a gene: 9. CDR3 loop: CASSPKTSGRGSNEQFF. DNA of the CDR3: TGTGCCAGCAGCCCCAAGACTAGCGGGAGGGGAAGCAATGAGCAGTTCTTC.